This T cell receptor (beta chain) was documented in a study of human T cells and chemical hapten exposure. As for the study in general: 2% DPC applied to a roughly 2 cm by roughly 2 cm arm area sensitized donors. Patches with 0.01% DPC went on the upper back, and the tests were read at 6 days.

Regarding the study as a whole: PT1 expanded TCR numbers rose with patch test score.

The table lists this clonotype with a few counts. Its antigen is not known. V shed 6 bases and J 15 bases; nucleotides not matched to a gene: 7. This CDR3 is 10 amino acids long. Germline V gene lookup returns CDR1 DFQATT and CDR2 SNEGSKA (reference sequence). Indicated time point: pre-sensitization, week 0. Indicated treatment: therapeutic diphenylcyclopropenone sensitization with weekly scalp DPC. The authors extracted total RNA from unfractionated whole blood. The donor pool consisted of alopecia patients aged 18 to 70 years, considered suitable for DPC. MiXCR, run by TCRdb on the RACE reads, gives a single entry per CDR3 protein. The data contain tens of thousands of distinct CDR3 sequences, approximately 12% of them singletons.

The chain employs TRBV20-1 and TRBJ2-1, with 8 positions matching TRBD1. The TCR originated in a middle-aged woman with alopecia areata. Some clones in this sample may be carry-over from other donors' samples. The specimen comprised whole blood, sampled in connection with sensitization to the hapten diphenylcyclopropenone (DPC). In DNA, the CDR3 is TGCAGTGCATGGGACAGGAGAACGTTCTTC. The encoded protein is CSAWDRRTFF.